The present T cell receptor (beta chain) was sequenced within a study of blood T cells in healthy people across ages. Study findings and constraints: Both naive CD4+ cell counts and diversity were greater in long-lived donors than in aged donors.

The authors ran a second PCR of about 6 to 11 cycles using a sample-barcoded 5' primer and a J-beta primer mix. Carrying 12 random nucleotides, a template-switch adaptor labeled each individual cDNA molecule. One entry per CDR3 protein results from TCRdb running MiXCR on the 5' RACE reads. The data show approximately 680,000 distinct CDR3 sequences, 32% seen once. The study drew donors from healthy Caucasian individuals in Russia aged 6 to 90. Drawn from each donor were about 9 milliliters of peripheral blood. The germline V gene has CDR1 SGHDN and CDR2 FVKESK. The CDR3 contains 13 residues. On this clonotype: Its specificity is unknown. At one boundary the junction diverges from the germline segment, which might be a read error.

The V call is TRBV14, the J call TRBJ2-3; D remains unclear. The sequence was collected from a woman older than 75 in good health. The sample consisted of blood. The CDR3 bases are TGTGCCGGCAGAGTCGTGGGGACAGATACGCAGTATTTT. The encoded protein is CAGRVVGTDTQYF.